These 21 T cell receptor beta chains originate from one sample sequenced in a study of cytomegalovirus exposure and HLA in healthy donors. The method was immunoSEQ multiplex PCR; TCRdb's version includes in-frame clones alone and lacks a portion of them. There are about 48,000 clones in the sample; over 75% occur only once, and under 7.5% lies in the top ten. Sample: PBMCs. Receptors were obtained from a woman in her twenties or thirties in good health and CMV-seronegative.

The chain links TRBV16 to TRBJ1-5; 7 positions match TRBD1. Germline CDR1 is KGHSY and CDR2 is FQNENV. This CDR3 region has 16 residues. Trimming removed 1 base from V and 3 bases from J; junction bases left unmatched: 6. CDR3 in amino acids: CASSQFFDRDNQPQHF. The CDR3, as DNA: TGTGCCAGCAGCCAATTTTTCGACAGGGACAATCAGCCCCAGCATTTT.

Turning to this clone: This sample also contains other DNA sequences that code for the same CDR3. The chain is built from TRBV28 and TRBJ2-1; D unclear. CDR1 and CDR2 from the germline V gene are MDHEN and SYDVKM. Trimming removed 4 bases from V and 4 bases from J, with 2 bases in between. The CDR3 has 11 amino acids. CDR3 DNA: TGTGCCAGCAGTTCATACAATGAGCAGTTCTTC. It encodes CASSSYNEQFF.

V is TRBV7-6 and J is TRBJ2-1; D is uncertain. The CDR3 loop spans 15 amino acids. V gave up 5 bases and J gave up 3 bases, with 14 bases separating them. Germline CDR1 and CDR2: SGHVS and FNYEAQ. The CDR3 coding sequence is TGTGCCAGCAGCCGGGTAATGACTCTCTACAATGAGCAGTTCTTC. Translated, it gives CASSRVMTLYNEQFF.

This chain joins TRBV10-3 and TRBJ2-1; D unclear. Germline V gene data show CDR1 as ENHRY and CDR2 as SYGVKD. Trimming shortened V by 0 bases and J by 0 bases, and 12 bases separated the two germline ends. The CDR3 sequence is 17 residues long. Written as DNA, the CDR3 is TGTGCCATCAGTGAGTCGAGGAGTTCCAGCTCCTACAATGAGCAGTTCTTC. Protein sequence: CAISESRSSSSYNEQFF.

The chain carries TRBV5-1 and TRBJ2-3; the match to TRBD2 covers 9 bases. Germline values: CDR1 SGHRS, CDR2 YFSETQ. The CDR3 runs to 16 residues. The junction had 4 bases not matched to a gene; V was cut back by 0 bases and J by 2 bases. CDR3 nucleotide sequence: TGCGCCAGCAGCTTGGGAGCGGGGGGATTCACAGATACGCAGTATTTT. The encoded protein is CASSLGAGGFTDTQYF.

This chain connects TRBV10-3 to TRBJ2-3, with 15 bases lining up with TRBD2. With V trimmed by 5 bases and J by 5 bases, 14 bases remained unmatched. The germline V gene has CDR1 ENHRY and CDR2 SYGVKD. The CDR3 covers 19 residues. The CDR3 sequence is CAISPGLAGGPSLQDTQYF. The CDR3 DNA sequence: TGTGCCATCAGTCCCGGACTAGCGGGAGGGCCCTCGTTGCAAGATACGCAGTATTTT.

Notes on this clone: The same CDR3 arises from other DNA sequences in this sample as well. The V and J genes are TRBV28 and TRBJ1-1; 8 bases map to TRBD1. Germline values: CDR1 MDHEN, CDR2 SYDVKM. The CDR3 is 13 amino acids. With 5 bases clipped from V and 5 bases from J, the junction kept 4 bases outside the gene matches. CDR3 sequence (DNA): TGTGCCAGCAGTCCAGGGGGCCGGACTGAAGCTTTCTTT. It codes for CASSPGGRTEAFF.

In DNA form, the CDR3 reads TGTGCCAGCAGCGTAGATGGCGGGGACTACAATGAGCAGTTCTTC. Protein: CASSVDGGDYNEQFF. The chain is built from TRBV9 and TRBJ2-1; D may be TRBD2 (6 bases). V lost 0 bases to trimming and J lost 3 bases, with 10 bases between them. Germline lookup yields CDR1 SGDLS and CDR2 YYNGEE. CDR3 length: 15 amino acids. Variable domain in full (rest from reference TRBV9 and TRBJ2-1): DSGVTQTPKHLITATGQRVTLRCSPRSGDLSVYWYQQSLDQGLQFLIQYYNGEERAKGNILERFSAQQFPDLHSELNLSSLELGDSALYFCASSVDGGDYNEQFFGPGTRLTVL.

The chain couples TRBV13 to TRBJ2-1; 9 bases match TRBD2. The germline V gene has CDR1 PRHDT and CDR2 FYEKMQ (reference sequence). The CDR3 runs 18 residues. The junction had 11 bases not matched to a gene; V was cut back by 5 bases and J by 0 bases. The CDR3 nucleotides read TGTGCCAGCAGCAGCCCGGATAGCGGGAGAAGCTCCTACAATGAGCAGTTCTTC. Translating it yields CASSSPDSGRSSYNEQFF.

The CDR3 DNA follows: TGTGCCAGCAGGCAATCCCAGGGTGCCAATGAAAAACTGTTTTTT. This translates into CASRQSQGANEKLFF. The rearrangement links TRBV2 to TRBJ1-4; perhaps TRBD1 as D (5 bases). The CDR3 consists of 15 residues. Germline loops: CDR1 SNHLY, CDR2 FYNNEI. Trimming took off 6 bases at V and 5 bases at J, with 16 bases between the two ends.

As concerns this clone: This sample also contains other DNA sequences that code for the same CDR3. V usage is TRBV18 and J usage is TRBJ1-1, with a possible D match to TRBD1 (5 bases). The CDR3 is 12 amino acids. Trimming removed 1 base at V and 8 bases at J, with 8 bases between. The germline V gene encodes CDR1 KGHSH and CDR2 LQKENI. The CDR3 here is CASSPRQGEAFF. The CDR3 DNA follows: TGTGCCAGCTCACCACGTCAGGGAGAAGCTTTCTTT.

V usage is TRBV6-1 and J usage is TRBJ2-3; D is possibly TRBD2 (7 bases). The CDR3 covers 15 residues. V lost 8 bases, J lost 4 bases, and 19 bases lay in between. CDR1 is MNHNS and CDR2 is SASEGT in the germline V gene. CDR3 nucleotides: TGTGCCAGCCTCCCGAGGGGGAGGGCCCCAGATACGCAGTATTTT. Translated: CASLPRGRAPDTQYF.

The J gene is TRBJ1-5, the V gene TRBV27, with D possibly being TRBD1 (6 bases). The V end lost 0 bases, the J end lost 7 bases, and 13 bases lay between the germline ends. This CDR3 has 15 amino acids. Germline V CDR1 and CDR2: MNHEY, SMNVEV (reference sequence). DNA for the CDR3: TGTGCCAGCAGTTTATCGAGGGGGTCGAGGCAGCCCCAGCATTTT. This codes for CASSLSRGSRQPQHF.

The chain employs TRBV4-1 and TRBJ2-7; D gene ambiguous. Germline V gives CDR1 MGHRA, CDR2 YSYEKL. The V end was cut by 4 bases, the J end by 0 bases, with 13 bases between. This CDR3 has 15 residues. In nucleotides, the CDR3 is TGCGCCAGCAGCCCTGGGCAGTCCAGCTCCTACGAGCAGTACTTC. Protein product: CASSPGQSSSYEQYF.

A single count supports this clone. CDR3 protein: CASSRYRGNEQFF. The CDR3, as DNA: TGTGCCAGCAGCCGGTACCGGGGCAATGAGCAGTTCTTC. V usage is TRBV16 and J usage is TRBJ2-1, with D possibly being TRBD2 (5 bases). Between the trimmed V and J ends, which lost 4 bases and 6 bases, there was a span of 10 bases. The CDR3 sequence is 13 residues long. Germline loops: CDR1 KGHSY, CDR2 FQNENV. The whole variable domain, remainder taken from reference TRBV16 and TRBJ2-1, is GEEVAQTPKHLVRGEGQKAKLYCAPIKGHSYVFWYQQVLKNEFKFLISFQNENVFDETGMPKERFSAKCLPNSPCSLEIQATKLEDSAVYFCASSRYRGNEQFFGPGTRLTVL.

This clone was detected a few times. The chain combines TRBV9 with TRBJ2-3; 7 bases map to TRBD2. Germline CDR1 is SGDLS and CDR2 is YYNGEE. CDR3 size: 14 residues. The V gene end was trimmed by 0 bases and the J gene end by 7 bases; junction bases not matched to a gene: 5. In nucleotides, the CDR3 is TGTGCCAGCAGCGTAGGGGGACTACCAAATACGCAGTATTTT. Translating it yields CASSVGGLPNTQYF.

The CDR3 nucleotides read TGTGCCATCAGTGAAGGCGGGCGCTCGAACACCGGGGAGCTGTTTTTT. Its translation is CAISEGGRSNTGELFF. V gene TRBV10-3 combines with J gene TRBJ2-2, with D maybe TRBD2 (5 bases). CDR1 ENHRY and CDR2 SYGVKD come from the germline V gene. V was clipped by 3 bases and J by 0 bases, with 11 bases between them. The CDR3 length is 16 residues.

The chain is built from TRBV5-4 and TRBJ2-3, with D perhaps matching TRBD1 (5 bases). Trimming took off 0 bases at V and 6 bases at J, with 8 bases between the two ends. The CDR3 has 13 residues. The germline V gene encodes CDR1 SGHNT and CDR2 YYREEE (reference sequence). The CDR3 loop is CASSLAPGDTQYF. The CDR3 nucleotides are TGTGCCAGCAGCTTGGCCCCAGGGGATACGCAGTATTTT.

The chain couples TRBV6-5 to TRBJ1-1; D ambiguous. CDR3 length equals 15 residues. Germline CDR1 MNHEY, CDR2 SVGAGI. The V gene lost 2 bases and the J gene lost 0 bases, with 10 bases spanning the gap. CDR3 sequence reads: CASSYDWTMNTEAFF. The DNA for the CDR3 is TGTGCCAGCAGTTACGACTGGACTATGAACACTGAAGCTTTCTTT.

This clone occurred once. The chain joins TRBV5-4 to TRBJ2-3, with 7 bases lining up with TRBD1. In germline, CDR1 is SGHNT, CDR2 YYREEE (reference sequence). The CDR3 is 13 residues long. J was trimmed by 7 bases and V by 4 bases; bases with no gene match: 6. This CDR3 is CASSLGTDNTQYF. The CDR3 bases are TGTGCCAGCAGCCTCGGGACAGACAATACGCAGTATTTT.

V and J are TRBV9 and TRBJ1-2; 10 positions match TRBD1. The CDR3 has 15 residues. CDR1 is SGDLS and CDR2 is YYNGEE in the germline V gene. V shed 0 bases, J shed 4 bases, and the junction held 3 bases outside the gene matches. The CDR3 sequence is CASSVGTGGGYGYTF. CDR3 in DNA: TGTGCCAGCAGCGTAGGGACAGGGGGAGGCTATGGCTACACCTTC. Supplemented by reference TRBV9 and TRBJ1-2, the full variable domain reads DSGVTQTPKHLITATGQRVTLRCSPRSGDLSVYWYQQSLDQGLQFLIQYYNGEERAKGNILERFSAQQFPDLHSELNLSSLELGDSALYFCASSVGTGGGYGYTFGSGTRLTVV.